Following are 12 T cell receptor beta chains from one sample sequenced in a study of blood T cell repertoires in COVID-19. This table comes from immunoSEQ multiplex PCR, and its TCRdb copy is limited to in-frame clones, with some not included. The sample has roughly 360,000 clones; over 75% are singletons. Specimen: PBMCs or T cells enriched from blood (not recorded which). The receptors were gathered from a man younger than 40 who had recovered from COVID-19.

The rearrangement joins TRBV15 to TRBJ2-5; 7 nucleotides agree with TRBD2. The V and J ends lost 5 bases and 7 bases, in that order; junction bases with no gene match: 4. This CDR3 spans 12 amino acids. Germline V CDR1 and CDR2: LNHNV, YYDKDF (reference sequence). CDR3 amino acids: CATSGGGGTQYF. The CDR3, as DNA: TGTGCCACCAGCGGGGGGGGTGGGACCCAGTACTTC.

The genes are TRBV5-5 and TRBJ1-2; TRBD1 agrees at 10 bases. Per the germline V gene, CDR1 is SGHKS and CDR2 is YYEKEE (reference sequence). The trim removed 0 bases at V and 8 bases at J, leaving 7 bases unmatched. CDR3 length: 15 amino acids. Here the CDR3 reads CASSLGVGTGVGYTF. Written as DNA, the CDR3 is TGTGCCAGCAGCTTGGGAGTAGGGACAGGGGTCGGCTACACCTTC.

V gene TRBV30 combines with J gene TRBJ1-3, with D perhaps TRBD1 (5 bases). This CDR3 region has 14 residues. V shed 0 bases and J shed 4 bases, with 10 bases lying between them. Per the germline V gene, CDR1 is GTSNPN and CDR2 is SVGIG (reference sequence). The CDR3 region has the DNA TGTGCCTGGAGTGTAAGGGGCGTCGGAAACACCATATATTTT. Encoded protein: CAWSVRGVGNTIYF. Full variable domain (rest looked up from reference TRBV30 and TRBJ1-3): SQTIHQWPATLVQPVGSPLSLECTVEGTSNPNLYWYRQAAGRGLQLLFYSVGIGQISSEVPQNLSASRPQDRQFILSSKKLLLSDSGFYLCAWSVRGVGNTIYFGEGSWLTVV.

This clone was seen just once. The chain couples TRBV19 to TRBJ1-1, with D uncertain. V lost 6 bases and J lost 4, with 12 bases in between. The length of the CDR3 is 13 residues. Germline CDR1 LNHDA, CDR2 SQIVND (reference sequence). Here the CDR3 reads CASRVLGSTEAFF. CDR3 in DNA: TGTGCCAGTAGGGTACTTGGGAGCACTGAAGCTTTCTTT.

The chain combines TRBV15 with TRBJ1-2; D perhaps matches TRBD1 (5 bases). The CDR3 sequence is 13 residues long. Germline V lookup: CDR1 LNHNV, CDR2 YYDKDF (reference sequence). V lost 3 bases and J lost 7, with 12 bases in between. CDR3 protein: CATSSGGNAGYTF. The CDR3 DNA reads TGTGCCACCAGCAGCGGGGGTAATGCTGGCTACACCTTC.

J is TRBJ1-1 and V is TRBV10-3; no definite D call. The CDR3 contains 14 residues. V was pared by 5 bases and J by 4 bases, with 14 bases between. The V gene's germline CDR1 is ENHRY and CDR2 SYGVKD. The CDR3 nucleotides read TGTGCCATCAGTAGCCCCGGTGCGGGCACTGAAGCTTTCTTT. It specifies CAISSPGAGTEAFF.

This chain uses TRBV4-1 with TRBJ1-5; perhaps TRBD1 as D (6 bases). V lost 0 bases and J lost 4, with 19 bases in between. This CDR3 is 18 amino acids long. Germline CDR1 reads MGHRA; CDR2 reads YSYEKL. The chain's CDR3 is CASSQDGGADRLNQPQHF. The CDR3 region has the DNA TGCGCCAGCAGCCAAGATGGGGGGGCAGACAGGCTTAATCAGCCCCAGCATTTT.

This chain's CDR3 is CASSAGGTGSKNTEAFF. CDR3 nucleotide sequence: TGTGCCAGCAGCGCAGGTGGAACAGGTTCCAAAAACACTGAAGCTTTCTTT. This chain uses TRBV11-3 with TRBJ1-1; TRBD1 might be the D (5 bases). This CDR3 region has 17 residues. The germline V gene encodes CDR1 SGHNT and CDR2 YENEEA. Trimming cost V 5 bases and J 2 bases, with 21 bases left between them.

The gene calls are TRBV10-3 and TRBJ1-1; maybe TRBD1 (5 bases). Trimming took 2 bases from V and 0 from J, leaving 10 bases between them. The germline gives CDR1 ENHRY, CDR2 SYGVKD. The CDR3 spans 15 residues. The CDR3 nucleotides read TGTGCCATCAGTGAGGACCCCAGGGTGAACACTGAAGCTTTCTTT. Amino acid sequence: CAISEDPRVNTEAFF.

The V and J genes are TRBV5-1 and TRBJ2-5, with D possibly TRBD1 on 6 matching bases. CDR1 and CDR2 from the germline V gene are SGHRS and YFSETQ. The V gene lost 1 base and the J gene lost 3 bases, with 13 bases spanning the gap. The CDR3 covers 15 residues. The CDR3 coding sequence is TGCGCCAGCAGCTTGATTCAGGGGAGAAAAGAGACCCAGTACTTC. The encoded protein is CASSLIQGRKETQYF.

The genes are TRBV19 and TRBJ1-5; TRBD1 is a possible D gene (5 bases). Trimming cost V 8 bases and J 1 base, with 15 bases left between them. The CDR3 spans 15 residues. Germline CDR1 LNHDA, CDR2 SQIVND (reference sequence). Written as DNA, the CDR3 is TGTGCCAGTGGATGGGGACTTATAAGCAATCAGCCCCAGCATTTT. It translates to CASGWGLISNQPQHF. Variable domain in full (rest from reference TRBV19 and TRBJ1-5): DGGITQSPKYLFRKEGQNVTLSCEQNLNHDAMYWYRQDPGQGLRLIYYSQIVNDFQKGDIAEGYSVSREKKESFPLTVTSAQKNPTAFYLCASGWGLISNQPQHFGDGTRLSIL.

This clone appeared a single time. One end of the junction is discordant with germline, which a read error may explain. The rearrangement links TRBV5-6 to TRBJ2-7; TRBD2 is a possible D gene (5 bases). There are 11 residues in the CDR3. Germline V gives CDR1 SGHDT, CDR2 YYEEEE. CDR3 coding DNA: TGTGCCAGCAGCCGAGTGGACTCCGCGGACTTC. It encodes CASSRVDSADF.